Listed here is a single T cell receptor (beta chain). The target antigen is unknown. The sample is drawn from a study of cytomegalovirus exposure and HLA in healthy donors. Findings and caveats of the study: More clonal expansion characterized HLA-associated TCR beta chains than equally common others in a later analysis. Both high specificity and high sensitivity reportedly marked the classifier's diagnosis of cytomegalovirus status.

PCR employed 60 Vbeta and 13 Jbeta primers. The repertoire was sequenced with immunoSEQ multiplex PCR; TCRdb's copy has only in-frame clones and lacks some. This repertoire shows around 140,000 clones, over 60% found once; its top ten account for roughly 1%. Donors in the study were healthy people who gave bone marrow. Germline V gene lookup returns CDR1 MGHDK and CDR2 SYGVNS. V lost 5 bases and J lost 4, with 21 bases in between. The CDR3 length is 17 residues. The receptor was derived from a woman aged 55-75 years in good health and CMV-seronegative. Material for sequencing was PBMCs. V is TRBV25-1 and J is TRBJ1-5, with TRBD1 as a possible D gene (6 bases). As DNA, the CDR3 is TGTGCCAGCAGTACAACCCATGACAGGCTCCCGAATCAGCCCCAGCATTTT. Protein product: CASSTTHDRLPNQPQHF. The whole variable domain, filled in from reference TRBV25-1 and TRBJ1-5, reads EADIYQTPRYLVIGTGKKITLECSQTMGHDKMYWYQQDPGMELHLIHYSYGVNSTEKGDLSSESTVSRIRTEHFPLTLESARPSHTSQYLCASSTTHDRLPNQPQHFGDGTRLSIL.